Listed below are T cell receptor beta chains from one sample, sequenced in a study of blood T cell repertoires in COVID-19. TCRdb keeps only in-frame clones here, not all; method: immunoSEQ multiplex PCR. The sample holds about 73,000 clones, roughly 80% seen once. Material for sequencing was peripheral blood. The receptors here all came from a human donor in a cohort sampled during active COVID-19. Each CDR3 is given with its conserved first and last residue. D genes are given only for firm matches. The size of a clone is reported for some rows only, either as once, few or many, or as a class for expanded clones.

CDR3aa	CDR3nt	d_gene	v_gene	j_gene	abundance
CASSLASHGYTF	TGTGCCAGCAGCTTAGCTAGCCATGGCTACACCTTC	NA	TRBV7-2	TRBJ1-2	NA
CASRIQGAGANVLTF	TGTGCCAGTAGAATACAGGGGGCTGGGGCCAACGTCCTGACTTTC	TRBD1	TRBV19	TRBJ2-6	NA
CASILDASGGELFF	TGTGCCAGCATCTTAGACGCTAGCGGCGGGGAGCTGTTTTTT	TRBD2	TRBV2	TRBJ2-2	once
CASSLRDRDKDGYTF	TGTGCCAGCAGCCTACGGGACAGGGATAAAGATGGCTACACCTTC	TRBD1	TRBV7-2	TRBJ1-2	NA
CASSYSGGAGETQYF	TGTGCCAGCAGTTACTCGGGAGGGGCGGGGGAGACCCAGTACTTC	TRBD2	TRBV6-5	TRBJ2-5	NA
CAISVGAGVKETQYF	TGTGCCATCAGTGTAGGAGCGGGGGTAAAAGAGACCCAGTACTTC	TRBD2	TRBV10-3	TRBJ2-5	once
CASRRQGGEAFF	TGTGCCAGCAGAAGGCAGGGCGGTGAAGCTTTCTTT	NA	TRBV9	TRBJ1-1	few
CASSETSGAYNEQFF	TGTGCCAGCAGTGAGACTAGCGGGGCCTACAATGAGCAGTTCTTC	TRBD2	TRBV2	TRBJ2-1	NA
CASSAGQGRTEAFF	TGCGCCAGCAGCGCCGGACAGGGAAGGACTGAAGCTTTCTTT	TRBD1	TRBV5-1	TRBJ1-1	few
CASSLQGAYSPLHF	TGTGCCAGCAGCTTACAGGGGGCTTATTCACCCCTCCACTTT	TRBD1	TRBV5-6	TRBJ1-6	few
CASSLRTGVSGELFF	TGTGCCAGCAGCTTGAGGACAGGGGTTTCCGGGGAGCTGTTTTTT	TRBD1	TRBV7-8	TRBJ2-2	NA
CASSQTATGELFF	TGTGCCAGCAGTCAAACAGCCACCGGGGAGCTGTTTTTT	NA	TRBV6-5	TRBJ2-2	NA
CASSPPGETQYF	TGTGCCAGCAGCCCCCCCGGGGAGACCCAGTACTTC	NA	TRBV3-1/TRBV3-2	TRBJ2-5	NA
CASSEAWGQSSTDTQYF	TGTGCCAGCAGCGAAGCGTGGGGACAGTCTAGCACAGATACGCAGTATTTT	TRBD1	TRBV6-1	TRBJ2-3	NA
CASSFGGNQPQHF	TGTGCCAGCAGTTTCGGAGGCAATCAGCCCCAGCATTTT	NA	TRBV27	TRBJ1-5	NA
CASSQGVLVGEGNGYTF	TGCGCCAGCAGCCAAGGGGTCTTGGTAGGGGAGGGAAATGGCTACACCTTC	NA	TRBV4-1	TRBJ1-2	NA
CASSLTDSLLFF	TGTGCCAGCAGCTTAACGGACAGTCTTTTGTTCTTC	NA	TRBV7-3	TRBJ2-1	NA
CASSSRDYTDTQYF	TGTGCCAGCAGCTCCCGGGACTACACAGATACGCAGTATTTT	TRBD2	TRBV5-4	TRBJ2-3	few
CASRTRTGGLTGLYNEQFF	TGCGCCAGCAGAACACGGACAGGGGGGCTTACTGGACTCTACAATGAGCAGTTCTTC	TRBD1	TRBV5-1	TRBJ2-1	once
CASSWGQGQETQYF	TGTGCCAGCAGCTGGGGACAGGGACAAGAGACCCAGTACTTC	TRBD1	TRBV5-6	TRBJ2-5	NA
CASSLGAQGAYGYTF	TGCGCCAGCAGCTTGGGAGCCCAGGGGGCCTATGGCTACACCTTC	TRBD1	TRBV5-1	TRBJ1-2	NA
CAIRDGGASYEQYF	TGTGCCATCAGGGACGGGGGGGCCTCCTACGAGCAGTACTTC	TRBD2	TRBV10-3	TRBJ2-7	once
CASSQGATGTDTQYF	TGTGCCAGCAGCCAAGGGGCGACGGGCACAGATACGCAGTATTTT	NA	TRBV3-1/TRBV3-2	TRBJ2-3	once
CASRRGRPSYNEQFF	TGTGCCAGCAGGCGGGGGCGCCCCTCCTACAATGAGCAGTTCTTC	NA	TRBV27	TRBJ2-1	NA
CASRNRVYNEQFF	TGTGCCAGCAGGAACAGGGTGTACAATGAGCAGTTCTTC	NA	TRBV2	TRBJ2-1	NA
CASSQEATGPEKLFF	TGCGCCAGCAGCCAAGAGGCGACAGGGCCGGAAAAACTGTTTTTT	TRBD1	TRBV4-1	TRBJ1-4	NA
CASSSSGTSYNEQFF	TGTGCCAGCAGCTCCTCGGGAACCTCCTACAATGAGCAGTTCTTC	NA	TRBV13	TRBJ2-1	NA